This passage covers 4 T cell receptor beta chains from one sample sequenced in a study of blood T cell repertoires in COVID-19. Repertoires were generated with immunoSEQ multiplex PCR, while TCRdb's copy carries only in-frame clones and drops some. The sample gives about 160,000 clones, roughly 84% of which show up once; around 5% is in the top ten. The sequenced sample consisted of peripheral blood. These receptors all stem from a woman aged 50 to 60 with COVID-19, enrolled during active disease.

This clone appeared once. The chain links TRBV10-3 to TRBJ2-7; 9 nucleotides agree with TRBD1. The CDR3 spans 12 residues. V was clipped by 10 bases and J by 5 bases; unmatched bases: 6. Germline values: CDR1 ENHRY, CDR2 SYGVKD. CDR3 loop: CASGTGSHEQYF. CDR3 DNA: TGTGCCAGCGGGACAGGGTCCCACGAGCAGTACTTC.

The J gene is TRBJ2-2, the V gene TRBV19; D possibly corresponds to TRBD2 (6 bases). CDR1 and CDR2 from the germline V gene are LNHDA and SQIVND (reference sequence). The CDR3 has 15 residues. Trimming removed 6 bases at V and 1 base at J, with 12 bases between. CDR3 sequence reads: CASRDGLQNTGELFF. As DNA, the CDR3 is TGTGCCAGTAGGGATGGACTACAGAACACCGGGGAGCTGTTTTTT.

The CDR3 nucleotides are TGTGCCAGCAGTTACTCAGGACTCGTATTCCCCACTGAAGCTTTCTTT. It specifies CASSYSGLVFPTEAFF. This chain connects TRBV6-2 or TRBV6-3 to TRBJ1-1; no firm D call. The germline V gene has CDR1 MNHEY and CDR2 SVGEGT. This CDR3 contains 16 residues. V was cut by 0 bases and J by 4 bases, with 15 bases left in between.

J is TRBJ2-1 and V is TRBV15, with D possibly matching TRBD1 (6 bases). V was pared by 0 bases and J by 8 bases, with 8 bases between. This CDR3 is built from 13 residues. Germline V gives CDR1 LNHNV, CDR2 YYDKDF (reference sequence). CDR3 region: CATSRDEGDEQFF. In nucleotides, the CDR3 is TGTGCCACCAGCAGAGATGAGGGGGATGAGCAGTTCTTC.